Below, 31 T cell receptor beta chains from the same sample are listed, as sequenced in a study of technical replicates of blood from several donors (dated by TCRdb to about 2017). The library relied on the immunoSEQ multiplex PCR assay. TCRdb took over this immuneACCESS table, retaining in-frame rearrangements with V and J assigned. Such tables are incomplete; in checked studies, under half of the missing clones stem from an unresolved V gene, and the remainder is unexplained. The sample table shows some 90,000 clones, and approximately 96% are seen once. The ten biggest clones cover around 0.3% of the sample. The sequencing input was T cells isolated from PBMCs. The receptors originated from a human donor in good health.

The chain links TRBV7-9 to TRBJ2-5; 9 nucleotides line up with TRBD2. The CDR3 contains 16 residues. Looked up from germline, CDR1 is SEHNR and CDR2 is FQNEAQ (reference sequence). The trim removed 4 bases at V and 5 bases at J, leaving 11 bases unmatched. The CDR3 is CASSYQPGLALETQYF. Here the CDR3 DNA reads TGTGCCAGCAGCTACCAGCCGGGACTAGCTTTGGAGACCCAGTACTTC.

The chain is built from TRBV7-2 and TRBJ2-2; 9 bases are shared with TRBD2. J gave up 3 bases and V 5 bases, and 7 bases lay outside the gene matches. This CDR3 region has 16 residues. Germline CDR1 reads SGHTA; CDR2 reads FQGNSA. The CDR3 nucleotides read TGTGCCAGCAGCCTCCGGACTAGCGAGGACACCGGGGAGCTGTTTTTT. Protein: CASSLRTSEDTGELFF.

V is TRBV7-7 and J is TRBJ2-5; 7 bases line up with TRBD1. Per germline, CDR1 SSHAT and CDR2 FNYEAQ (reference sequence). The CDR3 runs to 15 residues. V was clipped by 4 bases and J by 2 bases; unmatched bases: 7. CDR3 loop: CASSWLQGSQETQYF. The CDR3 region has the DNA TGTGCCAGCAGCTGGTTACAGGGGTCGCAAGAGACCCAGTACTTC.

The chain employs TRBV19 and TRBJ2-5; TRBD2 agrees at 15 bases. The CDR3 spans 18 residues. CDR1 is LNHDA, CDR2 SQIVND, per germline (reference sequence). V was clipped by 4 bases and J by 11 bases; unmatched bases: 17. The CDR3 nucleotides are TGTGCCAGTAGTAGATTACCGGGACTAGCGGGAGGAGATGTGGAGCAGTACTTC. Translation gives CASSRLPGLAGGDVEQYF.

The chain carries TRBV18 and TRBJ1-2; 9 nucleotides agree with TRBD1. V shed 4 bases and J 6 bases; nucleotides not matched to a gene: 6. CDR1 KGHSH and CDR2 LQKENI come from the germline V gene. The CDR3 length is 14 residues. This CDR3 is CASSRGTGSDGYTF. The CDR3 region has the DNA TGTGCCAGCTCACGCGGGACAGGGAGCGATGGCTACACCTTC.

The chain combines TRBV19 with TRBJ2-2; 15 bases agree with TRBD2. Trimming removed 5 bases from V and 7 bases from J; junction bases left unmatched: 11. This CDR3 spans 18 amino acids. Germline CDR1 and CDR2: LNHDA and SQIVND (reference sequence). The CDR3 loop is CASSAPGLAGGLGGELFF. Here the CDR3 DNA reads TGTGCCAGTAGTGCCCCGGGACTAGCGGGAGGATTGGGCGGGGAGCTGTTTTTT.

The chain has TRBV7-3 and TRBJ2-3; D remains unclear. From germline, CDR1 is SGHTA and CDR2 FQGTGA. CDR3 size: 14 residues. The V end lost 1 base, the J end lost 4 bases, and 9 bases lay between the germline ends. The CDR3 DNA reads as TGTGCCAGCAGCTTAAGCGGAAGCCCAGATACGCAGTATTTT. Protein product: CASSLSGSPDTQYF.

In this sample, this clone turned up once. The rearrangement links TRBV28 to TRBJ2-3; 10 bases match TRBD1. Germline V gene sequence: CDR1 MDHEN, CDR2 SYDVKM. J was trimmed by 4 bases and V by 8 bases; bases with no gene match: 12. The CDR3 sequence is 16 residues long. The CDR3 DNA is TGTGCCAGCCTAACCCCAGACAGGGGGCGAGCAGATACGCAGTATTTT. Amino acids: CASLTPDRGRADTQYF. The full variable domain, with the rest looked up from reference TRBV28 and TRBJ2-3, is DVKVTQSSRYLVKRTGEKVFLECVQDMDHENMFWYRQDPGLGLRLIYFSYDVKMKEKGDIPEGYSVSREKKERFSLILESASTNQTSMYLCASLTPDRGRADTQYFGPGTRLTVL.

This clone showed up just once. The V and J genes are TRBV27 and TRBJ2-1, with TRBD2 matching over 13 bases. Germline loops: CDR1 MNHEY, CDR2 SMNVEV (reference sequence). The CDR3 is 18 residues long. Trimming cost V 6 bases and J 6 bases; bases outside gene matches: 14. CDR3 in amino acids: CASSSPGLAGSFFNEQFF. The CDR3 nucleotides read TGTGCCAGCAGCTCACCGGGACTAGCGGGAAGTTTCTTCAATGAGCAGTTCTTC.

In DNA, the CDR3 is TGTGCCAGCAGCCCAGGGGGCTCAGCTTCCTATGGCTACACCTTC. Its protein is CASSPGGSASYGYTF. V and J are TRBV7-2 and TRBJ1-2; 8 nucleotides agree with TRBD1. Germline CDR1 and CDR2: SGHTA and FQGNSA. V gave up 5 bases and J gave up 4 bases; unmatched junction bases: 9. This CDR3 spans 15 amino acids.

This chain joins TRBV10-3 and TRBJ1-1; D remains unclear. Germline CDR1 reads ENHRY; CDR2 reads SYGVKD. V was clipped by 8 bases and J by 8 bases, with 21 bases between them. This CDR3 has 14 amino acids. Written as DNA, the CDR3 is TGTGCCATCGGGGAGGGCCTCCCCCGATACGAAGCTTTCTTT. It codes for CAIGEGLPRYEAFF.

This CDR3 is CASSLRRSGYTF. CDR3 bases: TGTGCCAGCAGTTTACGAAGGAGTGGCTACACCTTC. This chain uses TRBV6-5 with TRBJ1-2, with D uncertain. Germline loops: CDR1 MNHEY, CDR2 SVGAGI. This CDR3 has 12 residues. V lost 4 bases and J lost 7, with 10 bases in between.

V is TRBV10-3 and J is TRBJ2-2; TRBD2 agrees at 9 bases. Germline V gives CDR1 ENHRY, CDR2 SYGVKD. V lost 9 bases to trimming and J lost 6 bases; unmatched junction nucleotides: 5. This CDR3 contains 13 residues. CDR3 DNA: TGTGCCATTCCGGGACTAGCTTCCGGGGAGCTGTTTTTT. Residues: CAIPGLASGELFF.

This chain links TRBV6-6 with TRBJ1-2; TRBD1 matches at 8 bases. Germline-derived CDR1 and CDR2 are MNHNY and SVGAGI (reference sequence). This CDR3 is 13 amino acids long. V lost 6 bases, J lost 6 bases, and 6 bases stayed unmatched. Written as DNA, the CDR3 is TGTGCCAGCAGCCGACAGGGGAAGGATGGCTACACCTTC. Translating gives CASSRQGKDGYTF.

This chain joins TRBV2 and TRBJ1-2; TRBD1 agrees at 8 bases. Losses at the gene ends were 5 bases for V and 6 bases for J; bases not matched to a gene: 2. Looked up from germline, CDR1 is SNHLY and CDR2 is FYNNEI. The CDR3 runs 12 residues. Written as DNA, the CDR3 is TGTGCCAGCAGTCAGACAGGGGATGGCTACACCTTC. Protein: CASSQTGDGYTF.

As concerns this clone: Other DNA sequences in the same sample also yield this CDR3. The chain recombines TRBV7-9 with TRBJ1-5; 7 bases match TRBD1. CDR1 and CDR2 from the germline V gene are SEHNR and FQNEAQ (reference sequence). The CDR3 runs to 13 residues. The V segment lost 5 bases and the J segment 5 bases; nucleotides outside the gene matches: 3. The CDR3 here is CASSPGGDQPQHF. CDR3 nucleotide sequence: TGTGCCAGCAGCCCAGGGGGTGATCAGCCCCAGCATTTT. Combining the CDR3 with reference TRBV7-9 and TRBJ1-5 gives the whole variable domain DTGVSQNPRHKITKRGQNVTFRCDPISEHNRLYWYRQTLGQGPEFLTYFQNEAQLEKSRLLSDRFSAERPKGSFSTLEIQRTEQGDSAMYLCASSPGGDQPQHFGDGTRLSIL.

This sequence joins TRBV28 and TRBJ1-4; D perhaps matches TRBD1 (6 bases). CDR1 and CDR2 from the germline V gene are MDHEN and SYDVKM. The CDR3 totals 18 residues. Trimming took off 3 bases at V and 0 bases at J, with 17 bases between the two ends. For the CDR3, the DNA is TGTGCCAGCAGTTTCCCAACCCAGACAGGAACAACTAATGAAAAACTGTTTTTT. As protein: CASSFPTQTGTTNEKLFF.

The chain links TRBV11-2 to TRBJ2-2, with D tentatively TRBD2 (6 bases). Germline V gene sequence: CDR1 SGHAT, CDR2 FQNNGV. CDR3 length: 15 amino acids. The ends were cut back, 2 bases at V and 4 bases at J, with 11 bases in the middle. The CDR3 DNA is TGTGCCAGCAGCTTATTCGGGAGACCCACCGGGGAGCTGTTTTTT. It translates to CASSLFGRPTGELFF. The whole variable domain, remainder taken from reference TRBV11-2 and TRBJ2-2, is EAGVAQSPRYKIIEKRQSVAFWCNPISGHATLYWYQQILGQGPKLLIQFQNNGVVDDSQLPKDRFSAERLKGVDSTLKIQPAKLEDSAVYLCASSLFGRPTGELFFGEGSRLTVL.

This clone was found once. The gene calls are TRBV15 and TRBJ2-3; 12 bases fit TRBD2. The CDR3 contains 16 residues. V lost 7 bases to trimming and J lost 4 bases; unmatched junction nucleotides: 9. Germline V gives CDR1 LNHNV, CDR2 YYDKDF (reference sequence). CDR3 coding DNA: TGTGCCACCACCGAGATAACTAGCGGGAGGCCAGATACGCAGTATTTT. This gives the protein CATTEITSGRPDTQYF.

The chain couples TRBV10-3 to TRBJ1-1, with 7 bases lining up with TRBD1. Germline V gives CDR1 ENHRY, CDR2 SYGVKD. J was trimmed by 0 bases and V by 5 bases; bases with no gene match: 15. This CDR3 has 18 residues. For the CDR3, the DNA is TGTGCCATCAGTACCCTGGGGACAGACCGGACCATGAACACTGAAGCTTTCTTT. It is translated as CAISTLGTDRTMNTEAFF.

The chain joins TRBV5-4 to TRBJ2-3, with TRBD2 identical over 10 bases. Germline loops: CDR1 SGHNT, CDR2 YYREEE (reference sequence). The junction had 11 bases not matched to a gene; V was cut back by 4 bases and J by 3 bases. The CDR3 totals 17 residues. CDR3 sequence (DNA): TGTGCCAGCAGCCACAGGACTAGCGGAGTCGTAACAGATACGCAGTATTTT. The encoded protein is CASSHRTSGVVTDTQYF.

The CDR3 loop reads CASSLSGEAGELFF. The CDR3 DNA follows: TGTGCCAGCAGTCTTAGCGGGGAGGCCGGGGAGCTGTTTTTT. The chain recombines TRBV6-6 with TRBJ2-2; TRBD2 matches at 8 bases. Germline trimming cut 5 bases from V and 6 bases from J; bases unmatched to any gene: 5. CDR1 is MNHNY and CDR2 is SVGAGI in the germline V gene (reference sequence). The length of the CDR3 is 14 residues.

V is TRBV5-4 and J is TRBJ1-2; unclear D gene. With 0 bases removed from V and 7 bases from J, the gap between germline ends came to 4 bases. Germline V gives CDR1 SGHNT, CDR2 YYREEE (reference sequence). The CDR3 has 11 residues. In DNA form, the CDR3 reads TGTGCCAGCAGCTTGGAGAGTGGCTACACCTTC. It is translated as CASSLESGYTF. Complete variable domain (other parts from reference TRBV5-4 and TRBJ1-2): ETGVTQSPTHLIKTRGQQVTLRCSSQSGHNTVSWYQQALGQGPQFIFQYYREEENGRGNFPPRFSGLQFPNYSSELNVNALELDDSALYLCASSLESGYTFGSGTRLTVV.

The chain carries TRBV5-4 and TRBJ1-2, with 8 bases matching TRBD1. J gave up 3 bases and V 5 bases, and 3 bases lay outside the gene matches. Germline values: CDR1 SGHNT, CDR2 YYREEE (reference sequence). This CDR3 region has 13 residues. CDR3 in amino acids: CASSPDRDYGYTF. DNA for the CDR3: TGTGCCAGCAGTCCGGACAGGGACTATGGCTACACCTTC.

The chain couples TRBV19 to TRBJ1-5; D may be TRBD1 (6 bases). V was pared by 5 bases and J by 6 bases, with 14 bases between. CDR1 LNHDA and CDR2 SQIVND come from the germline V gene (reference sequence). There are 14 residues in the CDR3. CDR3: CASSDEQGFQPQHF. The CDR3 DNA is TGTGCCAGTAGTGACGAACAGGGTTTTCAGCCCCAGCATTTT.

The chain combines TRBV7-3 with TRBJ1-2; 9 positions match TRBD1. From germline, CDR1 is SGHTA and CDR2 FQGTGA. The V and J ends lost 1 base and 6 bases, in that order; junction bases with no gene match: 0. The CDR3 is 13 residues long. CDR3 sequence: CASSLRQGDGYTF. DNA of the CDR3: TGTGCCAGCAGCTTAAGACAGGGGGATGGCTACACCTTC.

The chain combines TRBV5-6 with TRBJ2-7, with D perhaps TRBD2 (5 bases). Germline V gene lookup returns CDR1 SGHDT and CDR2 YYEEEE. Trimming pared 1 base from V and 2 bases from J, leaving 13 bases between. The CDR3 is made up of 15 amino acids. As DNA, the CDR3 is TGTGCCAGCAGCTTGTTGGCCGGGGAAACCTACGAGCAGTACTTC. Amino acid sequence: CASSLLAGETYEQYF.

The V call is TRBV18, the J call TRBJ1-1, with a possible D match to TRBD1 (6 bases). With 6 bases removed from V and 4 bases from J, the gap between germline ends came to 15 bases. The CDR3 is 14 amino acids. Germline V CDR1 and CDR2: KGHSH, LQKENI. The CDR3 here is CASSQGGGLTEAFF. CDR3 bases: TGTGCCAGCTCCCAAGGGGGGGGCCTCACTGAAGCTTTCTTT. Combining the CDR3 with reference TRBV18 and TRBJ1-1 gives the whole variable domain NAGVMQNPRHLVRRRGQEARLRCSPMKGHSHVYWYRQLPEEGLKFMVYLQKENIIDESGMPKERFSAEFPKEGPSILRIQQVVRGDSAAYFCASSQGGGLTEAFFGQGTRLTVV.

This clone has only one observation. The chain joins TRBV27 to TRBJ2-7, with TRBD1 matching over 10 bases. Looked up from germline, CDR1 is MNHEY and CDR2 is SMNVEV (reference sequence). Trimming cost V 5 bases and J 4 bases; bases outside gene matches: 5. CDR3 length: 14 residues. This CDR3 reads CASSQTGGWYEQYF. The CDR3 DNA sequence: TGTGCCAGCAGTCAGACAGGGGGCTGGTACGAGCAGTACTTC.

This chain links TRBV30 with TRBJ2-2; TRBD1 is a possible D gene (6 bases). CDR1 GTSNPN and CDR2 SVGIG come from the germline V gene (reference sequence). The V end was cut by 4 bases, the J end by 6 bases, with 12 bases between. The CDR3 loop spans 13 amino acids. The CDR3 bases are TGTGCCTGGAACAGGGTCGAGGCCGGGGAGCTGTTTTTT. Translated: CAWNRVEAGELFF.

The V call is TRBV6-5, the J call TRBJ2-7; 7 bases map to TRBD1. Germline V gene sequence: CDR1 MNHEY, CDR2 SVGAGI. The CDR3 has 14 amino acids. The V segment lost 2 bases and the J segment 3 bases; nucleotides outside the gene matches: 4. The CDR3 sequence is CASSYADRDYEQYF. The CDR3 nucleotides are TGTGCCAGCAGTTACGCCGACAGGGACTACGAGCAGTACTTC.